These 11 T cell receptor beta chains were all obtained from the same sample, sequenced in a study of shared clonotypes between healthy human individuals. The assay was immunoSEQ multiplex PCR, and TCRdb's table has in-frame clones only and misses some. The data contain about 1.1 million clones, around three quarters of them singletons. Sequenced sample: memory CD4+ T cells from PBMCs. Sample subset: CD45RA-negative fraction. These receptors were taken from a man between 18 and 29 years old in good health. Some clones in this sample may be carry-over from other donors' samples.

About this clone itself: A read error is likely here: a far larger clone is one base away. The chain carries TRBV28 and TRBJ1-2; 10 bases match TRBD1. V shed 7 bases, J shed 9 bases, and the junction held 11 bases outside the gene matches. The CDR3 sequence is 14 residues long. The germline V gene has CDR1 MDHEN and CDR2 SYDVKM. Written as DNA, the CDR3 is TGTGCCAGCAAGGAACGACAGGGGGCTCAGAGCTACACCTTC. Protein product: CASKERQGAQSYTF.

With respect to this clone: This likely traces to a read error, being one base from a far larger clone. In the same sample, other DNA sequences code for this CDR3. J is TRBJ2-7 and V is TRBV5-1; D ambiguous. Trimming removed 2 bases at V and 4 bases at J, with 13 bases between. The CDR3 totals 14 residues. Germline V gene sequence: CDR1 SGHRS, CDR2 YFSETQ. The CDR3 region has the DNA TGCGCCAGCAGCTTACGTCAAGCGTCTTACGAGCAGTACTTC. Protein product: CASSLRQASYEQYF.

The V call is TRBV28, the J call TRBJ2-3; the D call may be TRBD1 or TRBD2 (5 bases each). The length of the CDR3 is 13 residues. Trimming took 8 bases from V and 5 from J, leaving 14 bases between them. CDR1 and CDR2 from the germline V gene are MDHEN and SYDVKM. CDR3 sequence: CASGGYQGDTQYF. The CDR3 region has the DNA TGTGCCAGCGGGGGATACCAGGGAGATACGCAGTATTTT. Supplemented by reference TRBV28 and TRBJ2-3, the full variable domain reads DVKVTQSSRYLVKRTGEKVFLECVQDMDHENMFWYRQDPGLGLRLIYFSYDVKMKEKGDIPEGYSVSREKKERFSLILESASTNQTSMYLCASGGYQGDTQYFGPGTRLTVL.

The CDR3 reads CASSGGAGPNQPQHF. As DNA, the CDR3 is TGTGCCAGTAGTGGCGGGGCAGGACCCAATCAGCCCCAGCATTTT. The chain has TRBV19 and TRBJ1-5; D may be TRBD1 (5 bases). Trimming stripped 5 bases from V and 3 bases from J, with 14 bases between. This CDR3 is 15 amino acids long. Germline V gene lookup returns CDR1 LNHDA and CDR2 SQIVND (reference sequence).

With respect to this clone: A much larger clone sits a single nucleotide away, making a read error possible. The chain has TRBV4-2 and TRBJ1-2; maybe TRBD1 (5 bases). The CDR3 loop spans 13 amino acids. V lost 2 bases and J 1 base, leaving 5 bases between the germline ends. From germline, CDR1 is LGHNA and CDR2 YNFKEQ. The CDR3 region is CASSQQGNYGYTF. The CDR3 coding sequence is TGTGCCAGCAGCCAACAGGGTAACTATGGCTACACCTTC.

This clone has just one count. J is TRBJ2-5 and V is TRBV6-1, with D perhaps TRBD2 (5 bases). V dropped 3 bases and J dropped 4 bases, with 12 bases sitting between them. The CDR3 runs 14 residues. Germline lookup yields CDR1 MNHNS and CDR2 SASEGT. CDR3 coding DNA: TGTGCCAGCAGTGAGCCAGGACTCGGAGAGACCCAGTACTTC. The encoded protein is CASSEPGLGETQYF.

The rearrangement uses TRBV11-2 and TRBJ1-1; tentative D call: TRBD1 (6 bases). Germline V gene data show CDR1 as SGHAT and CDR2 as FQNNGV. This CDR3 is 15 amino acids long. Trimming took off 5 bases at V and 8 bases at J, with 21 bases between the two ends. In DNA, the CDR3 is TGTGCCAGCAGCCCCTTGGGGGGGCGAAGGGGGGAAGCTTTCTTT. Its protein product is CASSPLGGRRGEAFF. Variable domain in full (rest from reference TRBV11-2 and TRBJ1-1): EAGVAQSPRYKIIEKRQSVAFWCNPISGHATLYWYQQILGQGPKLLIQFQNNGVVDDSQLPKDRFSAERLKGVDSTLKIQPAKLEDSAVYLCASSPLGGRRGEAFFGQGTRLTVV.

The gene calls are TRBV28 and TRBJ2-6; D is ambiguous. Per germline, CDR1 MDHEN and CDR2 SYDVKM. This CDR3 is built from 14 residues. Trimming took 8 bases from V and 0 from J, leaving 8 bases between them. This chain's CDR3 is CASRRTSGANVLTF. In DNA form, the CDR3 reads TGTGCCAGCCGTCGGACCTCTGGGGCCAACGTCCTGACTTTC.

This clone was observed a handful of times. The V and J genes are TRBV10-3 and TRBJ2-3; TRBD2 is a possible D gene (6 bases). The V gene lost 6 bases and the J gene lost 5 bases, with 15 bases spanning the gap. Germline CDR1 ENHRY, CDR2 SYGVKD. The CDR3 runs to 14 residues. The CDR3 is CAIREPGAGDTQYF. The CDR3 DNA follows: TGTGCCATCAGGGAGCCGGGAGCGGGAGATACGCAGTATTTT.

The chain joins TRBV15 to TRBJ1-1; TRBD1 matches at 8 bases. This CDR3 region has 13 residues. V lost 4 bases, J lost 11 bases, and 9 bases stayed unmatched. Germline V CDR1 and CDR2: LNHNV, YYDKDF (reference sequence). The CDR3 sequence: CATSIRTGRRAFF. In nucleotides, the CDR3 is TGTGCCACCAGCATAAGGACAGGGCGACGCGCTTTCTTT.

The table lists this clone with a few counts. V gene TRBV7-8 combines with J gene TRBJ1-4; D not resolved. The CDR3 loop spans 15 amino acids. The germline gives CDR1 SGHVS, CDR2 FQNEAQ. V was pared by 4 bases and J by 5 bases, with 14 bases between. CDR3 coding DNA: TGTGCCAGCAGCTCTGACACAAACTACAATGAAAAACTGTTTTTT. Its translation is CASSSDTNYNEKLFF.